The source of this T cell receptor beta chain is a study of blood T cell repertoires in COVID-19. This clone has more than one count but fewer than ten. Measured with immunoSEQ multiplex PCR; TCRdb has only the in-frame clones, and not every one. The sample lists approximately 250,000 clones; 70% to 85% were seen once. This clonotype was obtained from a man aged 35 to 55 who had recovered from COVID-19. Sequenced input: PBMCs or T cells enriched from blood (not recorded which).

For the CDR3, the DNA is TGTGCCAGCAGCTTGTCCGTGAGCGGGGGATACAATGAGCAGTTCTTC. Its translation: CASSLSVSGGYNEQFF. The chain combines TRBV7-3 with TRBJ2-1; 8 positions match TRBD2. The length of the CDR3 is 16 residues. The germline V gene encodes CDR1 SGHTA and CDR2 FQGTGA. J lost 4 bases, V lost 3 bases, and 8 bases had no gene match.